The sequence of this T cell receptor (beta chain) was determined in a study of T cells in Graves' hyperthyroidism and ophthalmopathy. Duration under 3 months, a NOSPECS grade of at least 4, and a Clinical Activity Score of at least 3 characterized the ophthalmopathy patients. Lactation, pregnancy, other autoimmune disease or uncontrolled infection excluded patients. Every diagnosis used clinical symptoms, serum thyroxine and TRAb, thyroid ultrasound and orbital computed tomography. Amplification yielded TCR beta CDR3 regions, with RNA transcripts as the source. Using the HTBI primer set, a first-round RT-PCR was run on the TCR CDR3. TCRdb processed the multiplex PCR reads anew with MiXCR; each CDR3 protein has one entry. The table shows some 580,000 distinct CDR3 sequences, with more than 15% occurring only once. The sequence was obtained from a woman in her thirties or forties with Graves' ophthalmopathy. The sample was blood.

The CDR3 DNA follows: TGTGCCGGCTTCGAGCCAGGGGGGCCGAGGGATGAGCAGTTCTTC. This codes for CAGFEPGGPRDEQFF. The V and J genes are TRBV6-2 or TRBV6-3 and TRBJ2-1; D may be TRBD1 (7 bases). Trimming cost V 11 bases and J 8 bases, with 25 bases left between them. The CDR3 runs to 15 residues. The germline V gene encodes CDR1 MNHEY and CDR2 SVGEGT.